What follows are 3 T cell receptor beta chains derived from one specimen sequenced in a study of blood T cell repertoires in COVID-19. The repertoire was sequenced with immunoSEQ multiplex PCR; TCRdb's copy has only in-frame clones and lacks some. The sample gives some 70,000 clones, approximately 86% of which show up once; 1.4% is in the top ten. The source material was peripheral blood. These receptors all stem from a woman aged 55 to 70 with acute or convalescent COVID-19.

The genes are TRBV7-3 and TRBJ2-2, with D possibly matching TRBD2 (6 bases). Trimming stripped 2 bases from V and 7 bases from J, with 23 bases between. This CDR3 region has 18 residues. Germline-derived CDR1 and CDR2 are SGHTA and FQGTGA. In DNA, the CDR3 is TGTGCCAGCAGCTTACCATCGGGAGTCCAAAATTCGGGCGGGGAGCTGTTTTTT. Residues: CASSLPSGVQNSGGELFF.

The chain is built from TRBV2 and TRBJ2-2; 8 bases align to TRBD2. Germline assignment: CDR1 SNHLY and CDR2 FYNNEI. V lost 5 bases to trimming and J lost 0 bases; unmatched junction nucleotides: 5. The CDR3 loop spans 16 amino acids. The CDR3 sequence: CASSREGLANTGELFF. The CDR3 coding sequence is TGTGCCAGCAGTCGGGAGGGACTTGCGAACACCGGGGAGCTGTTTTTT.

The V gene is TRBV27, the J gene TRBJ1-1; D not resolved. The CDR3 runs to 13 residues. Per germline, CDR1 MNHEY and CDR2 SMNVEV (reference sequence). Trimming cost V 2 bases and J 4 bases, with 8 bases left between them. The CDR3 protein is CASSLGGSTEAFF. The CDR3, as DNA: TGTGCCAGCAGTTTAGGCGGTTCCACTGAAGCTTTCTTT.